These T cell receptor beta chains were read from a single sample in a study of Ad26.COV2.S vaccination and SARS-CoV-2 variants. Libraries were prepared by immunoSEQ multiplex PCR; TCRdb keeps only in-frame clonotypes and omits some of them. The sample yields about 680,000 clones, around 90% seen once. This sample comprised peripheral blood, obtained in a trial of Ad26.COV2.S vaccine versus placebo. The source of these receptors is a person aged 18-65 years who received the Ad26.COV2.S COVID-19 vaccine or a placebo. Each CDR3 is given with its conserved first and last residue. The D gene is left open where the match is weak. Clone sizes are given selectively: once, few, many, or a class where the clone is expanded.

abundance	j_gene	v_gene	d_gene	CDR3aa	CDR3nt
once	TRBJ2-2	TRBV5-4	TRBD2	CASSPGGFGTGELFF	TGTGCCAGCAGCCCGGGGGGGTTTGGCACCGGGGAGCTGTTTTTT
.	TRBJ2-7	TRBV7-6	TRBD1	CASSLVATGSYEQYF	TGTGCCAGCAGCTTAGTTGCGACAGGGTCCTACGAGCAGTACTTC
.	TRBJ1-2	TRBV6-5	.	CASKPREGGYGYTF	TGTGCCAGCAAACCCCGTGAGGGGGGGTATGGCTACACCTTC
.	TRBJ2-5	TRBV10-3	TRBD2	CAISDQREGQETQYF	TGTGCCATCAGTGACCAGCGGGAGGGGCAAGAGACCCAGTACTTC
.	TRBJ2-7	TRBV6-5	.	CASSYGHKTYEQYF	TGTGCCAGCAGTTATGGACATAAGACCTACGAGCAGTACTTC
.	TRBJ1-5	TRBV7-2	.	CASSWDSNQPQHF	TGTGCCAGCAGCTGGGACAGCAATCAGCCCCAGCATTTT
.	TRBJ2-3	TRBV21-1	.	CASRKPGQGGSITDTQYF	TGTGCCAGCAGGAAACCGGGACAGGGAGGGTCGATCACAGATACGCAGTATTTT
.	TRBJ2-3	TRBV20-1	.	CSASGGTDTQYF	TGCAGTGCTAGTGGGGGAACAGATACGCAGTATTTT
.	TRBJ1-1	TRBV20-1	.	CSAAREYGAFF	TGCAGTGCAGCCAGGGAATATGGGGCTTTCTTT
once	TRBJ1-2	TRBV19	TRBD1	CASSLNRGKGYTF	TGTGCCAGTAGCCTGAACAGGGGTAAAGGCTACACCTTC
.	TRBJ1-3	TRBV2	.	CASRARNSGNTIYF	TGTGCCAGCAGAGCCAGGAACTCTGGAAACACCATATATTTT
.	TRBJ2-7	TRBV11-3	TRBD1	CASSQGATYEQYF	TGTGCCAGCAGCCAGGGGGCGACCTACGAGCAGTACTTC
.	TRBJ2-1	TRBV19	TRBD1	CASSSGQGQLALYNEQFF	TGTGCCAGTAGTTCGGGACAGGGACAACTAGCGCTCTACAATGAGCAGTTCTTC
.	TRBJ2-5	TRBV2	.	CASSGYRGETQYF	TGTGCCAGCAGTGGCTATAGAGGAGAGACCCAGTACTTC
.	TRBJ2-1	TRBV30	.	CAWSVRAGRQFF	TGTGCCTGGAGTGTACGGGCGGGTCGGCAGTTCTTC
.	TRBJ2-4	TRBV19	.	CASNHRGGFAKNIQYF	TGTGCCAGTAATCATCGGGGTGGGTTCGCCAAAAACATTCAGTACTTC
.	TRBJ2-5	TRBV27	.	CASSSIGTLPGETQYF	TGTGCCAGCAGTTCCATCGGCACACTACCGGGAGAGACCCAGTACTTC
.	TRBJ1-5	TRBV6-5	.	CASSRGTFQPQHF	TGTGCCAGCAGCCGAGGGACTTTCCAGCCCCAGCATTTT
.	TRBJ2-1	TRBV12-3/TRBV12-4	.	CASSYLEEQFF	TGTGCCAGCAGTTATCTGGAGGAGCAGTTCTTC
.	TRBJ1-2	TRBV11-2	.	CASSLVAGLYGYTF	TGTGCCAGCAGCTTAGTTGCAGGCCTCTATGGCTACACCTTC
once	TRBJ1-3	TRBV12-3/TRBV12-4	.	CASSLGVGNTIYF	TGTGCCAGCAGTTTAGGGGTTGGAAACACCATATATTTT
.	TRBJ2-2	TRBV15	.	CATSRLTVRSANTGELFF	TGTGCCACCAGCAGACTGACAGTCCGATCCGCGAACACCGGGGAGCTGTTTTTT
.	TRBJ1-1	TRBV7-6	.	CASRHTPQGHTEAFF	TGTGCCAGCAGACATACTCCCCAGGGGCACACTGAAGCTTTCTTT
.	TRBJ2-5	TRBV5-1	.	CASSLAEPGAQETQYF	TGCGCCAGCAGCTTGGCCGAGCCGGGGGCTCAAGAGACCCAGTACTTC